The text below deals with one T cell receptor (beta chain). Its antigen is not known. The record originates from a study of cytomegalovirus exposure and HLA in healthy donors. Trimming left V 7 bases short and J 10 bases short, with 13 bases between. The CDR3 contains 11 residues. The germline V gene has CDR1 MNHEY and CDR2 SMNVEV (reference sequence). The study ran its PCR with 60 Vbeta and 13 Jbeta primers. Profiling relied on immunoSEQ multiplex PCR, and the TCRdb table lists in-frame clones only, not all of them. The sample lists about 52,000 clones, approximately 70% occurring once. Study results and caveats: Among donors in an Asian-associated ancestry cluster, a later analysis reportedly found fewer N-insertions than the approximately 700-donor mean. Previously analyzed data showed that most TCR beta V segments were productive at a frequency of about 87% or about 30%.

This TCR came from a woman aged 50 to 60 in good health and CMV-seronegative. The sequenced material came from PBMCs. This chain links TRBV27 with TRBJ1-1; no clear D gene. CDR3 coding DNA: TGTGCCAGCACCTCATATTCCGGAGCTTTCTTT. This encodes CASTSYSGAFF.